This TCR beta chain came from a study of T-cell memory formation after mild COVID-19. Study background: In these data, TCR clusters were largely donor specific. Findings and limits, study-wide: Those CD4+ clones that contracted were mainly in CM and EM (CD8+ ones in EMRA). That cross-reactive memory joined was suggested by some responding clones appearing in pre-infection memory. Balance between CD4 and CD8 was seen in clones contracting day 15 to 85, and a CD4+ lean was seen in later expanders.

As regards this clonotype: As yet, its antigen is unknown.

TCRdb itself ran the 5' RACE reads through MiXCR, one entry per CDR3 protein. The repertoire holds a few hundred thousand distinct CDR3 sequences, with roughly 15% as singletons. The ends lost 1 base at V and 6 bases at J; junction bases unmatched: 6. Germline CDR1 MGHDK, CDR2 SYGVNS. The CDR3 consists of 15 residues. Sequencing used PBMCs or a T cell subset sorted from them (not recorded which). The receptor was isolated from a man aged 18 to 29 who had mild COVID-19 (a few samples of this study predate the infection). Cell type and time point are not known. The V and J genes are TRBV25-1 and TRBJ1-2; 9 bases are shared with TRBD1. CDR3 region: CASSESTGTGNGYTF. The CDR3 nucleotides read TGTGCCAGCAGTGAATCTACCGGGACAGGGAATGGCTACACCTTC.